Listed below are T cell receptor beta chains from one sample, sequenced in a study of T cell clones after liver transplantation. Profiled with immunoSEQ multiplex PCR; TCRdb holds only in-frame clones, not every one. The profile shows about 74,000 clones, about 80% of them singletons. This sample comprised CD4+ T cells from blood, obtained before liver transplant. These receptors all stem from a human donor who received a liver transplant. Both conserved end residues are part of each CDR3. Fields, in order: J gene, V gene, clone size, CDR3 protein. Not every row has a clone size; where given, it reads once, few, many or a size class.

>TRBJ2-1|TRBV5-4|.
CASTKTGTRGLNEQFF
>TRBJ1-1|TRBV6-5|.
CASSEYTGRVEAFF
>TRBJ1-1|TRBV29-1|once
CSVVGPTGMNTEAFF
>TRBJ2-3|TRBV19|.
CASTGTAGDTQYF
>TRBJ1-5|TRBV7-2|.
CASSLRDRGPQGSNQPQHF
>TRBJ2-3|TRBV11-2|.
CASSPRLAGGTDTQYF
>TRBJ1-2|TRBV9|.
CASSVYGTYYGYTF
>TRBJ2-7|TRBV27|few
CASSLGGNFYEQYF
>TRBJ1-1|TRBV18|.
CASSPRSTQLNQYEAFF
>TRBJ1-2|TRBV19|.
CASSIVPRGGYTF
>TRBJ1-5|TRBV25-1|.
CASSERETSNQPQHF
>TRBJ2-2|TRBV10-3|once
CAISAGQGNTGELFF
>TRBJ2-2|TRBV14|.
CASSQVSFGELFF
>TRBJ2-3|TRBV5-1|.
CASSPTSGRNTDTQYF
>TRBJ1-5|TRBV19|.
CASQQGSQPQHF
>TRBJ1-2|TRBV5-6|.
CASSLGQAPYGYTF
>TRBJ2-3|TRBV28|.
CAGSLSGRAASTDTQYF
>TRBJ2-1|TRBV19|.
CASSIDLVRLAGGNEQFF
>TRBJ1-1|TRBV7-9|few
CASSKGAVNTEAFF
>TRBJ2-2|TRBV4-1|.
CASSSSFSWEGRNTGELFF
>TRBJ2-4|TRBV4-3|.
CASSQDLIGGRGDIQYF
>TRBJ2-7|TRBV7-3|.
CASSVPPGTEQYF
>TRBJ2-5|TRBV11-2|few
CASSLGRRQETQYF
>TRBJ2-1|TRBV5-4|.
CASSFSAGSYNEQFF
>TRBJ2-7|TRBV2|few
CASRGTVLGEQYF
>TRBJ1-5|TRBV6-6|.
CASRTLDGPSNQPQHF
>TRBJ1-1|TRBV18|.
CASSPTIAGTRDTEAFF
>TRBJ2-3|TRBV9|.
CASSPRPGLQYTDTQYF
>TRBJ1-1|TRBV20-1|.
CSAREAREAFF
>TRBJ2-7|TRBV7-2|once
CASSLGVSKRVEQYF
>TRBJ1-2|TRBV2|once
CASSGGGASGYTF
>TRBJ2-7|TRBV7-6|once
CASSPGLAGGPYEQYF
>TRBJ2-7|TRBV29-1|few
CSVEAYQGYAQYF
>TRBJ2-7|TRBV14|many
CASSHPGTGSPGATEQYF
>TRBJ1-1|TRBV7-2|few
CASSPWGVGANTEAFF
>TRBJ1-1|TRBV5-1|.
CASSLAGGWNTEAFF
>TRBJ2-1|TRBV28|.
CASSKGREQFF
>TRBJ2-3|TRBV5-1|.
CASSSLSGGGDTQYF
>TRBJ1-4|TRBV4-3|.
CASSLMDLQPNEKLFF
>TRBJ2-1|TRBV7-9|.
CASSFGAADNEQFF
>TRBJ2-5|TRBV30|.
CAWSAGTSGKGTQYF
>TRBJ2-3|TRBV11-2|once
CASSPDSITDTQYF
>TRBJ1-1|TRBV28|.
CASSRYDSTEAFF
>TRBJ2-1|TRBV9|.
CASSVVGREVGEQFF